This record covers a single T cell receptor beta chain. Its binding antigen is unknown. Per-base qualities were not stored, and no clone one base away is much larger. V loses 2 bases of germline sequence and J loses 9 bases, and the interval between the two ends is 8 bases. From cysteine to phenylalanine, the CDR3 is 12 amino acids long. Left in the record is the CDR3 DNA by itself, 36 bases read in frame from the first base. The germline V gene sets CDR1 to MNHEY and CDR2 to SVGAGI. The trial excluded patients who had a history of autoimmune disease or were on systemic immunosuppression. Peripheral blood for TCR sequencing was drawn from every dose cohort at baseline, at cycle 4 day 1 and at cycle 7 day 1. Samples were obtained from an open-label, multicenter, first-in-human phase I dose-escalation trial of ivuxolimab. The trial enrolled adults with locally advanced or metastatic head and neck squamous cell, hepatocellular, melanoma or renal cell carcinoma. Before TCR sequencing, CD4+ T cells and CD8+ T cells from peripheral blood were sorted into separate populations.

This entry comes from a study of OX40 agonist ivuxolimab in advanced cancers. Broadly, across the study: The costimulatory receptor OX40 (CD134) was targeted by ivuxolimab, a fully human IgG2 agonistic monoclonal antibody. Intravenous ivuxolimab was administered to patients every 2 weeks at six dose levels: 0.01, 0.1, 0.3, 1.5, 3 and 10 mg/kg. Of the 50 or so patients in dose escalation, about 20 had hepatocellular carcinoma, about 15 had melanoma, 9 had renal cell carcinoma and 9 had head and neck cancer. The dose-escalation cohort was 82.7% male with a mean age of around 64 years, ranging from 23 to 79. Prior anti-PD-1, anti-PD-L1 or anti-CTLA-4 therapy was permitted, and about two fifths of dose-escalation patients had received checkpoint inhibitors. Partial responses were achieved by three dose-escalation patients, of whom one had hepatocellular carcinoma and two had cutaneous melanoma. Peripheral TCRbeta sequencing aimed to test whether ivuxolimab altered TCR sequence diversity and caused clonal T-cell expansion. The monotherapy dose-escalation portion (N ≈ 55 patients) of the phase I ivuxolimab trial is reported in the paper.

Broad study findings and their caveats: The antigen specificity of the peripheral T cells that underwent clonal expansion was not determined. At doses of 0.1 to 3.0 mg/kg, clonal expansion of both CD4+ and CD8+ T cells in blood was seen between baseline and week 6. After ivuxolimab, expanded clones were on average more numerous among CD8+ T cells than among CD4+ T cells. Low levels of normalized T-cell clonal expansion were also seen in some nonresponding patients. Partial responders in the 0.1-3.0 mg/kg groups had among the lowest normalized peripheral clonal expansion, especially among CD8+ T cells.

Genomic DNA was extracted from sorted cells for sequencing of the TCRbeta CDR3 region. The immunoSEQ Assay was used to sequence the TCRbeta CDR3 regions. TCRdb took this table from immuneACCESS and kept in-frame rearrangements with V and J called. Such tables lack part of the clones; where checked against another copy, unresolved V genes explain under half of the gap, and the rest is unexplained. This sample has 50,000 to 60,000 clones in its table, and 85% to 90% of those were observed once. In total, the top ten clones hold about 5.4% of the sample. The chain joins TRBV6-5 to TRBJ2-1; the D gene lacks a confident call. This TCR came from an adult with an advanced solid tumor such as melanoma, head and neck, liver or kidney cancer. This specimen consisted of CD4+ or CD8+ T cells sorted from blood, obtained in a trial of the OX40 agonist ivuxolimab. The nucleotides are TGTGCCAGCAGTTACAGGTCCGGTGAGCAGTTCTTC. Translated, it gives CASSYRSGEQFF.